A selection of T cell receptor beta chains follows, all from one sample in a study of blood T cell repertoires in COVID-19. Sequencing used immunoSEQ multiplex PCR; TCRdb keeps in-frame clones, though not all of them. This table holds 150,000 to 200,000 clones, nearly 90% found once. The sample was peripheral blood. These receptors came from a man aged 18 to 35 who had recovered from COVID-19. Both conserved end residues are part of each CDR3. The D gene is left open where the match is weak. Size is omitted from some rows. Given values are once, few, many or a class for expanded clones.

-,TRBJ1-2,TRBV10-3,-,CAIRAGAAANYGYTF,TGTGCCATCAGAGCGGGGGCGGCGGCTAACTATGGCTACACCTTC
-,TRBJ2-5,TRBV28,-,CASSFGEVTQYF,TGTGCCAGCAGTTTCGGGGAAGTGACCCAGTACTTC
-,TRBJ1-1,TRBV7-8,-,CASSLAARVMNTEAFF,TGTGCCAGCAGCTTAGCGGCCAGGGTAATGAACACTGAAGCTTTCTTT
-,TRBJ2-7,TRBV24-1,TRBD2,CATSAGGFRYEQYF,TGTGCCACCAGTGCCGGGGGGTTTAGGTACGAGCAGTACTTC
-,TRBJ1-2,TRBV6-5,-,CASSPSGYKFGYTF,TGTGCCAGCAGTCCTTCGGGGTATAAGTTTGGCTACACCTTC
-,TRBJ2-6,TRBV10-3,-,CAISDQHSSGANVLTF,TGTGCCATCAGTGACCAGCACAGCTCTGGGGCCAACGTCCTGACTTTC
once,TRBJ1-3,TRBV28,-,CASSGRGNTIYF,TGTGCCAGCAGTGGTAGAGGCAACACCATATATTTT
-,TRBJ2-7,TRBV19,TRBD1,CASSMTGGIYEQYF,TGTGCCAGTAGTATGACAGGGGGCATCTACGAGCAGTACTTC
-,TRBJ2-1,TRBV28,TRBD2,CASSRGGLAENNEQFF,TGTGCCAGCAGTCGGGGGGGACTAGCGGAGAACAATGAGCAGTTCTTC
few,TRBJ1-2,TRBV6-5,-,CASSIQGRVDYGYTF,TGTGCCAGCAGTATACAGGGTCGTGTCGACTATGGCTACACCTTC
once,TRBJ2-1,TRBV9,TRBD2,CASSAQRGSYNEQFF,TGTGCCAGCAGCGCCCAGCGGGGCTCCTACAATGAGCAGTTCTTC
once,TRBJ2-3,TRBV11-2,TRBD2,CASSLTFGLAGEGDTQYF,TGTGCCAGCAGCCTCACCTTCGGACTAGCGGGAGAAGGCGATACGCAGTATTTT
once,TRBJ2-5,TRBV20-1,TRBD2,CSASTGGPVETQYF,TGCAGTGCTAGTACGGGAGGGCCGGTAGAGACCCAGTACTTC
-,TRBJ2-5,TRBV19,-,CASSGETQYF,TGTGCCAGTAGCGGAGAGACCCAGTACTTC
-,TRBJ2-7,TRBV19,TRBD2,CASSPGRAPGYEQYF,TGTGCCAGTAGCCCGGGGAGGGCCCCTGGCTACGAGCAGTACTTC
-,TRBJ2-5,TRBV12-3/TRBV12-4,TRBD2,CASRPAGGETQYF,TGTGCCAGCAGACCAGCGGGAGGAGAGACCCAGTACTTC
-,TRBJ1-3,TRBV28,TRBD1,CASSPSGTGFDGNTIYF,TGTGCCAGCAGTCCGTCGGGGACAGGGTTTGATGGAAACACCATATATTTT
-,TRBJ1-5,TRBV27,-,CASSLQGNQPQHF,TGTGCCAGCAGTTTACAGGGGAATCAGCCCCAGCATTTT
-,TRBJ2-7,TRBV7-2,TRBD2,CASIGSGQAGEQYF,TGTGCCAGCATCGGTTCCGGCCAAGCGGGGGAGCAGTACTTC
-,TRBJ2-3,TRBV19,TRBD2,CASSIVAGGGTDTQYF,TGTGCCAGTAGTATCGTAGCGGGAGGTGGCACAGATACGCAGTATTTT
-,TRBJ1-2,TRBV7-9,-,CASSLGISGGYTF,TGTGCCAGCAGCTTAGGGATTTCGGGTGGCTACACCTTC
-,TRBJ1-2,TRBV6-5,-,CASRHNGYGYTF,TGTGCCAGCAGGCACAATGGCTATGGCTACACCTTC
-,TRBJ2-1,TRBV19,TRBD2,CASSGSIGTSGTGGQFF,TGTGCCAGTAGTGGGTCGATAGGGACTAGCGGAACGGGAGGGCAGTTCTTC
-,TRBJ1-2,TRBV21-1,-,CASSKAPVYTF,TGTGCCAGCAGCAAAGCCCCAGTGTACACCTTC
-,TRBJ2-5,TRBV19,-,CASSRGTGNQETQYF,TGTGCCAGTAGCCGGGGTACAGGGAACCAAGAGACCCAGTACTTC
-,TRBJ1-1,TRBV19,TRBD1,CASSIDWQGALNTEAFF,TGTGCCAGTAGTATAGATTGGCAGGGGGCGTTAAACACTGAAGCTTTCTTT
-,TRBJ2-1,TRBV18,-,CASSPTEFPYNEQFF,TGTGCCAGCTCACCGACAGAATTCCCCTACAATGAGCAGTTCTTC
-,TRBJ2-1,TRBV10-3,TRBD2,CAISESLAGGSNEQFF,TGTGCCATCAGTGAGTCACTAGCGGGAGGTTCGAATGAGCAGTTCTTC
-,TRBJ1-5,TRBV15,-,CATSSPRRGTGNQPQHF,TGTGCCACCAGCAGCCCACGGAGGGGTACTGGGAATCAGCCCCAGCATTTT
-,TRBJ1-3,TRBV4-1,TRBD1,CASSQGPGTAGNTIYF,TGCGCCAGCAGCCAAGGCCCCGGGACAGCCGGAAACACCATATATTTT
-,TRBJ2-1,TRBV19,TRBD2,CASRSGGTSGIGEQFF,TGTGCCAGTCGATCCGGAGGGACTAGCGGTATAGGTGAGCAGTTCTTC
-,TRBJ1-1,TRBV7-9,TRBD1,CASSSPTKGQGPRDTEAFF,TGTGCCAGCAGCTCCCCGACAAAGGGACAGGGTCCGCGGGACACTGAAGCTTTCTTT
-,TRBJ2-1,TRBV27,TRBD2,CASSLERGDRDEQFF,TGTGCCAGCAGTTTAGAGCGGGGGGATCGGGATGAGCAGTTCTTC
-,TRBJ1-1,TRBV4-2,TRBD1,CASSQGQGAGKKAEAFF,TGTGCCAGCAGCCAAGGACAGGGGGCGGGAAAGAAGGCTGAAGCTTTCTTT
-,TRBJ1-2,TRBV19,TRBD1,CASSILRDRGYTF,TGTGCCAGTAGTATACTTCGGGACAGAGGCTACACCTTC
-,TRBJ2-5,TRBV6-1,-,CASREGTIRGTQYF,TGTGCCAGCAGGGAAGGGACAATTCGAGGGACCCAGTACTTC
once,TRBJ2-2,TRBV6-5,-,CASSYSPSAGELFF,TGTGCCAGCAGTTACTCGCCTAGCGCCGGGGAGCTGTTTTTT